This record concerns one TCR beta chain sequence. Its antigen is unknown. The sample comes from a study of T cells expressing NK-cell markers. Study-wide background: Out of eight donors sequenced, seven tested HCMV-seropositive and the remaining one seronegative. Study outcomes and limitations: One observes that, in several donors, these clonotypes were also the leading ones within the CD3+CD56-NKG2C+ fraction.

Beta-chain TCR cDNA was generated via 5'RACE template switching with UMIs. TCRdb re-called the 5' RACE reads and shows each CDR3 protein once, DNA omitted. The sample has a few hundred thousand distinct CDR3 sequences. The CDR3 is made up of 15 amino acids. This chain links TRBV12-3 or TRBV12-4 with TRBJ2-5; absent DNA, TCRdb's TRBD2 call cannot be checked. This TCR was sampled from a woman aged 45-65 years in good health. The sequenced sample consisted of blood T cells: a sorted CD56 or NKG2C T cell subset, CD4+ or CD8+ T cells, or bulk PBMC T cells (not recorded which). The CDR3 protein is CASRLGSGGGETQYF.